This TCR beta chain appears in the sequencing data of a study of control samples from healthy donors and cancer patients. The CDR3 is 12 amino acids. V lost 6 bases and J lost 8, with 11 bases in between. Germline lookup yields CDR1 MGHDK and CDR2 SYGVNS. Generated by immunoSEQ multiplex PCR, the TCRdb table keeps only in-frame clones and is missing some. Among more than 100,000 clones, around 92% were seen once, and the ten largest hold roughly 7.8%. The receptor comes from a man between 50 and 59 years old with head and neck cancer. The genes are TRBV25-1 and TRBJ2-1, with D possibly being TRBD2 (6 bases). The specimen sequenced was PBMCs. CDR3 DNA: TGTGCCAGCAGCTGGGGAGGCGATGAGCAGTTCTTC. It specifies CASSWGGDEQFF.